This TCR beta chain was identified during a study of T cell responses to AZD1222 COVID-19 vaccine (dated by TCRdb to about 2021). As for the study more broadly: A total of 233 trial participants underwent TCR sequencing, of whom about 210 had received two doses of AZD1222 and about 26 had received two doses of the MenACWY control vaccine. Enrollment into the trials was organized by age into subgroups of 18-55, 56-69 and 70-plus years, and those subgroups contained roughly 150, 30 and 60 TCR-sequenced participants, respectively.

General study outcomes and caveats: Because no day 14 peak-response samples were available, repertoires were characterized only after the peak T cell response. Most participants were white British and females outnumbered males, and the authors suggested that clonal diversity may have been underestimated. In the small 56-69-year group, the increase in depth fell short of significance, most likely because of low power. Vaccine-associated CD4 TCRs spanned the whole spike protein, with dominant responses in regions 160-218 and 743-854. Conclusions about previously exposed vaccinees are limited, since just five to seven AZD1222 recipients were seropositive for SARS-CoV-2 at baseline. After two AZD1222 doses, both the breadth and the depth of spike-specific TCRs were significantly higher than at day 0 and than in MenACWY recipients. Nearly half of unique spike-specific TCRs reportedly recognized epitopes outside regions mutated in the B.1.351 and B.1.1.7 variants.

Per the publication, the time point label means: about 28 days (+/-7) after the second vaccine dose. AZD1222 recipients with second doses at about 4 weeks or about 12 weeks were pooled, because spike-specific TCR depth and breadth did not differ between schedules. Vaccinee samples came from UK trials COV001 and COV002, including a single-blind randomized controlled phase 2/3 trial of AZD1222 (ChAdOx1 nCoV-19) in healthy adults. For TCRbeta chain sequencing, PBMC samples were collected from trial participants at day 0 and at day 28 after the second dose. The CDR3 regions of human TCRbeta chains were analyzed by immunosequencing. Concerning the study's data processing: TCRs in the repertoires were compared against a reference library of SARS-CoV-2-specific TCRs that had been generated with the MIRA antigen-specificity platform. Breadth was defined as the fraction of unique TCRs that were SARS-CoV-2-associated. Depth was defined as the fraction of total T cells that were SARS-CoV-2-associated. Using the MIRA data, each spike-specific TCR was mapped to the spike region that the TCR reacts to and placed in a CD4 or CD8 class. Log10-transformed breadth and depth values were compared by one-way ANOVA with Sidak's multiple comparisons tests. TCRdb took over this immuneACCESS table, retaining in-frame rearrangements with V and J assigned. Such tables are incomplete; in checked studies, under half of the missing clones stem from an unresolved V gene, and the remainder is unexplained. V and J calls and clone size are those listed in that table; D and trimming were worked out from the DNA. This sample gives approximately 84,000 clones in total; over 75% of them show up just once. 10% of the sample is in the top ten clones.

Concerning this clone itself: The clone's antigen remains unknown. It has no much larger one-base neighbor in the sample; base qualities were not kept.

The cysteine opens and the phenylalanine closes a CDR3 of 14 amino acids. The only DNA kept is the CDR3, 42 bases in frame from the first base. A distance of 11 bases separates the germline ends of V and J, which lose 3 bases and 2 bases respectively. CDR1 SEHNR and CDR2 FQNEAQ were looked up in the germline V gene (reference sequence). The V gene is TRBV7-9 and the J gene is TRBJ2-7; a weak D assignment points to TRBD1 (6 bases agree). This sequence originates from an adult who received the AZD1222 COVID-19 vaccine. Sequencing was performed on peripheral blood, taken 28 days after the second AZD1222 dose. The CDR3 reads CASSFFAGAYEQYF. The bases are TGTGCCAGCAGCTTTTTTGCAGGGGCCTACGAGCAGTACTTC.